These 5 T cell receptor beta chains share one sample of origin, sequenced in a study of regulatory T cells in long-lasting Graves disease. For TCR beta, libraries came from iRepertoire HTBI primers and Arm-PCR of CDR3 regions. TCRdb itself ran the multiplex PCR reads through MiXCR, one entry per CDR3 protein. The sample contains approximately 470,000 distinct CDR3 sequences, under 20% of which appear only once. The time point here: newly diagnosed GD, antithyroid drugs for less than 3 months. Making the TCR library involved RNA that had been extracted from PBMCs. Separately, the same data were catalogued under a study of T cells in Graves' hyperthyroidism and ophthalmopathy.

This material consisted of peripheral blood mononuclear cells (PBMCs), taken at new diagnosis, from a patient treated with antithyroid drugs. These receptors were obtained from a man aged 40-50 years with Graves disease.

The table lists this clonotype with many counts. The rearrangement links TRBV7-9 to TRBJ2-1, with D maybe TRBD2 (6 bases). Trimming stripped 5 bases from V and 6 bases from J, with 17 bases between. The CDR3 loop spans 15 amino acids. Germline lookup yields CDR1 SEHNR and CDR2 FQNEAQ (reference sequence). The CDR3 nucleotides read TGTGCCAGCAGCCGAGGGGACTCTACTTCCAATGAGCAGTTCTTC. It is translated as CASSRGDSTSNEQFF.

The sample holds many counts of this clonotype. This chain joins TRBV20-1 and TRBJ2-2; D is perhaps TRBD2 (5 bases). With 0 bases removed from V and 2 bases from J, the gap between germline ends came to 19 bases. Germline CDR1 DFQATT, CDR2 SNEGSKA (reference sequence). This CDR3 comprises 18 residues. CDR3 loop: CSARDGLSAAQNTGELFF. CDR3 DNA: TGCAGTGCTAGAGATGGCCTTAGCGCCGCCCAAAACACCGGGGAGCTGTTTTTT.

This clonotype was recorded at least ten times. Mismatch with germline at one junction end may stem from a read error. The chain links TRBV5-1 to TRBJ1-1, with D maybe TRBD1 (6 bases). CDR3 length: 14 amino acids. Germline assignment: CDR1 SGHRS and CDR2 YFSETQ. CDR3 sequence (DNA): TGTGCCAGCAGCTTGGGACACCAGAACACTGAAGCTTTCTTT. Its translation: CASSLGHQNTEAFF.

This clonotype was counted only a few times. A read error may be the cause here, since a much bigger clone is one base away. V is TRBV20-1 and J is TRBJ2-7, with TRBD2 matching 8 bases. The J segment lost 2 bases and the V segment lost 5 bases, leaving 11 bases of the junction unmatched. The CDR3 sequence is 15 residues long. Germline values: CDR1 DFQATT, CDR2 SNEGSKA (reference sequence). This chain's CDR3 is CSAGYLAGGTYEQYF. The CDR3 DNA reads as TGCAGTGCTGGTTATCTGGCGGGAGGAACCTACGAGCAGTACTTC.

The sample holds many counts of this clonotype. The chain recombines TRBV20-1 with TRBJ2-3; D is ambiguous. This CDR3 contains 13 residues. Trimming took 6 bases from V and 0 from J, leaving 10 bases between them. Looked up from germline, CDR1 is DFQATT and CDR2 is SNEGSKA (reference sequence). CDR3 residues: CSALTTSTDTQYF. Here the CDR3 DNA reads TGCAGTGCCCTGACCACTAGCACAGATACGCAGTATTTT.